These 10 T cell receptor beta chains were sequenced from one sample in a study of PD-1 blockade in classical Hodgkin lymphoma. Every patient had relapsed following autologous stem cell transplantation, and cohorts differed in brentuximab vedotin exposure. Thawed PBMCs were the source of CD8+ T cells, obtained through magnetic negative selection. Produced via immunoSEQ multiplex PCR; TCRdb's table is partial and in-frame only. The table records about 28,000 clones, around nine tenths of them present only once. The material sequenced was CD8+ T cells from blood, taken at baseline. All receptors derive from a human donor with classical Hodgkin lymphoma.

The chain's CDR3 is CAWRKAGREAFF. CDR3 coding DNA: TGTGCCTGGAGGAAGGCAGGGCGTGAAGCTTTCTTT. The genes are TRBV30 and TRBJ1-1; tentatively, D is TRBD1 (5 bases). The V gene's germline CDR1 is GTSNPN and CDR2 SVGIG (reference sequence). The CDR3 covers 12 residues. The V end lost 3 bases, the J end lost 7 bases, and 12 bases lay between the germline ends. Full variable domain (missing parts from reference TRBV30 and TRBJ1-1): SQTIHQWPATLVQPVGSPLSLECTVEGTSNPNLYWYRQAAGRGLQLLFYSVGIGQISSEVPQNLSASRPQDRQFILSSKKLLLSDSGFYLCAWRKAGREAFFGQGTRLTVV.

The chain combines TRBV16 with TRBJ1-5; D perhaps matches TRBD1 (5 bases). This CDR3 contains 15 residues. V was clipped by 2 bases and J by 5 bases, with 13 bases between them. Germline CDR1 reads KGHSY; CDR2 reads FQNENV. The DNA for the CDR3 is TGTGCCAGCAGCCAACCGGACCTGGGGGATCAGCCCCAGCATTTT. This translates into CASSQPDLGDQPQHF.

This chain uses TRBV7-6 with TRBJ2-7, with D possibly being TRBD1 or TRBD2 (5 bases each). The CDR3 is 13 residues long. Germline V CDR1 and CDR2: SGHVS, FNYEAQ. V lost 1 base and J lost 9, with 13 bases in between. The DNA for the CDR3 is TGTGCCAGCAGCTTAGAATATGTGGGGGTGCAGTACTTC. Translated, it gives CASSLEYVGVQYF. The whole variable domain, filled in from reference TRBV7-6 and TRBJ2-7, reads GAGVSQSPRYKVTKRGQDVALRCDPISGHVSLYWYRQALGQGPEFLTYFNYEAQQDKSGLPNDRFSAERPEGSISTLTIQRTEQRDSAMYRCASSLEYVGVQYFGPGTRLTVT.

CDR3: CASSHIQGTQV. In nucleotides, the CDR3 is TGTGCCAGCAGCCATATACAGGGAACTCAGGTC. This sequence joins TRBV11-3 and TRBJ2-7; TRBD1 is a possible D gene (6 bases). This CDR3 has 11 residues. From germline, CDR1 is SGHNT and CDR2 YENEEA.

The gene calls are TRBV19 and TRBJ1-1; TRBD1 might be the D (6 bases). CDR3 size: 13 residues. V was clipped by 1 base and J by 6 bases, with 9 bases between them. CDR1 and CDR2 (germline): LNHDA, SQIVND (reference sequence). CDR3 nucleotides: TGTGCCAGTAGTATAGGGACAGCGTCTGAAGCTTTCTTT. This sequence encodes CASSIGTASEAFF.

The chain's CDR3 is CASSQEDPVTNEKLFF. The DNA for the CDR3 is TGCGCCAGCAGCCAAGAAGACCCTGTAACTAATGAAAAACTGTTTTTT. The chain is built from TRBV4-1 and TRBJ1-4; no reliable D call. Trimming shortened V by 0 bases and J by 1 base, and 9 bases separated the two germline ends. Germline V CDR1 and CDR2: MGHRA, YSYEKL. This CDR3 is 16 amino acids long.

V usage is TRBV28 and J usage is TRBJ2-4; 8 nucleotides align to TRBD1. The germline CDR1 and CDR2 sequences are MDHEN and SYDVKM. V dropped 5 bases and J dropped 8; count of bases not matched to a gene: 17. This CDR3 region has 17 residues. In DNA form, the CDR3 reads TGTGCCAGCAGTCCCCGGCGGACAGGGCGGATTGTTGACATTCAGTACTTC. Protein sequence: CASSPRRTGRIVDIQYF.

This sequence joins TRBV28 and TRBJ1-5, with D possibly being TRBD1 (5 bases). Trimming took off 1 base at V and 7 bases at J, with 11 bases between the two ends. Germline assignment: CDR1 MDHEN and CDR2 SYDVKM. The CDR3 consists of 14 residues. The CDR3, as DNA: TGTGCCAGCAGTTTATTTGGGCAGGGACAGCCCCAGCATTTT. Translation gives CASSLFGQGQPQHF.

This rearrangement joins TRBV9 to TRBJ2-1; D gene uncertain. The CDR3 is made up of 16 amino acids. Germline assignment: CDR1 SGDLS and CDR2 YYNGEE. V was shortened by 0 bases and J by 0 bases, with 10 bases between the two germline ends. CDR3 residues: CASSVVVRSSYNEQFF. The CDR3 coding sequence is TGTGCCAGCAGCGTAGTTGTCAGGAGCTCCTACAATGAGCAGTTCTTC.

This chain uses TRBV27 with TRBJ2-1; TRBD2 agrees at 8 bases. The CDR3 loop spans 14 amino acids. V lost 6 bases and J lost 1; bases outside the gene matches: 2. The germline CDR1 and CDR2 sequences are MNHEY and SMNVEV (reference sequence). In nucleotides, the CDR3 is TGTGCCAGCAGGGCGGGAGGTTCCTACAATGAGCAGTTCTTC. It specifies CASRAGGSYNEQFF.